These T cell receptor beta chains were read from a single sample in a study of T-cell reconstitution after alpha-beta-depleted transplantation in children. TCRdb re-derived calls from the PCR reads in MiXCR, one entry per CDR3 protein. The sample records hundreds of thousands of distinct CDR3 sequences, around 9.2% being singletons. Sample: PBMCs, mostly from graft donor cells, taken 360 days after TCRalphabeta/CD19-depleted stem cell transplant. Receptor source: a male patient between 2 and 10 years old who had a stem cell transplant for acute myeloid leukemia, so the T cells may come from the graft donor. Each CDR3 is given with its conserved first and last residue. The D gene is left open where the match is weak. Clone size, where shown, is once, few, many, or a class for clones that have expanded.

J gene	D gene	V gene	clone size	CDR3 protein	CDR3 DNA
TRBJ2-2	TRBD1	TRBV5-1	many	CASSPGQANTGELFF	TGCGCCAGCAGCCCTGGACAGGCGAACACCGGGGAGCTGTTTTTT
TRBJ2-7	TRBD2	TRBV7-2	few	CASRPGLAETYEQYF	TGTGCCAGCAGACCGGGACTAGCGGAAACCTACGAGCAGTACTTC
TRBJ1-1	TRBD1	TRBV20-1	few	CSANQGVGLSAFF	TGCAGTGCTAATCAGGGGGTGGGGTTGTCAGCTTTCTTT
TRBJ2-1	NA	TRBV10-3	many	CAISEGGGNEQFF	TGTGCCATCAGTGAGGGGGGTGGCAATGAGCAGTTCTTC
TRBJ2-2	NA	TRBV20-1	many	CSARDPGTGTGELFF	TGCAGTGCTAGAGATCCGGGGACGGGGACCGGGGAGCTGTTTTTT
TRBJ2-3	TRBD2	TRBV12-3/TRBV12-4	many	CASSLGASGVLGRQYF	TGTGCCAGCAGTTTAGGAGCTAGCGGGGTCCTTGGAAGGCAGTATTTT
TRBJ1-6	NA	TRBV5-1	many	CASSSGLQGPNSPLHF	TGCGCCAGCAGCTCGGGCCTACAGGGCCCTAATTCACCCCTCCACTTT
TRBJ2-6	TRBD1	TRBV29-1	NA	CSAKTGDRSGANVLTF	TGCAGCGCCAAGACAGGGGATAGGTCTGGGGCCAACGTCCTGACTTTC
TRBJ2-1	NA	TRBV6-5	NA	CASSSRGRGRYNEQFF	TGTGCCAGCAGTTCCAGGGGGCGGGGGAGATACAATGAGCAGTTCTTC
TRBJ2-1	TRBD2	TRBV20-1	NA	CSPTSGRIFEQFF	TGCAGTCCGACTAGCGGGAGAATCTTTGAGCAGTTCTTC
TRBJ2-3	TRBD1	TRBV9	NA	CASSPLGTGMGSDTQYF	TGTGCCAGCAGCCCCCTCGGGACAGGGATGGGATCAGATACGCAGTATTTT
TRBJ1-5	NA	TRBV20-1	NA	CSARKSNQPQHF	TGCAGTGCCAGAAAGAGCAATCAGCCCCAGCATTTT
TRBJ2-1	TRBD2	TRBV29-1	many	CSVELRTSLEQFF	TGCAGCGTTGAGCTCCGGACTAGCTTAGAGCAGTTCTTC
TRBJ2-1	TRBD2	TRBV12-3/TRBV12-4	many	CASSLLSGGNEQFF	TGTGCCAGCAGTTTGCTTTCCGGGGGGAATGAGCAGTTCTTC
TRBJ1-1	TRBD1	TRBV7-2	many	CASSSSTGTGGTEAFF	TGTGCCAGCAGCTCGTCAACCGGGACAGGGGGCACTGAAGCTTTCTTT
TRBJ2-3	NA	TRBV10-3	NA	CAISESSGGGADTQYF	TGTGCCATCAGTGAGTCTTCGGGGGGCGGCGCAGATACGCAGTATTTT
TRBJ1-4	NA	TRBV4-1	many	CASSQESQNEKLFF	TGCGCCAGCAGCCAAGAAAGTCAGAATGAAAAACTGTTTTTT
TRBJ1-4	TRBD1	TRBV20-1	NA	CSARPMRGQGFNEKLFF	TGCAGTGCTAGACCCATGAGGGGACAGGGCTTTAATGAAAAACTGTTTTTT
TRBJ2-5	NA	TRBV12-3/TRBV12-4	few	CASRPRANLQETQYF	TGTGCCAGCAGGCCCCGAGCAAACCTCCAAGAGACCCAGTACTTC
TRBJ2-7	NA	TRBV11-2	NA	CASSLGLGDEQYF	TGTGCCAGCAGCTTAGGTCTTGGTGACGAGCAGTACTTC
TRBJ2-3	NA	TRBV29-1	many	CSAHGTRGTDTQYF	TGCAGCGCCCACGGGACAAGGGGCACAGATACGCAGTATTTT
TRBJ2-1	NA	TRBV10-3	NA	CAIMRGGYNEQFF	TGTGCCATCATGAGGGGGGGCTACAATGAGCAGTTCTTC
TRBJ1-5	NA	TRBV4-1	NA	CASSQDVGYNQPQHF	TGCGCCAGCAGCCAAGATGTGGGGTACAATCAGCCCCAGCATTTT
TRBJ1-2	NA	TRBV20-1	NA	CSAAAPNNYGYTF	TGCAGTGCAGCGGCCCCCAATAACTATGGCTACACCTTC
TRBJ1-2	NA	TRBV15	many	CATSRDPAASFYGYTF	TGTGCCACCAGCAGAGATCCGGCAGCCAGTTTTTATGGCTACACCTTC
TRBJ2-2	NA	TRBV3-1	NA	CASSQESVNGNTGELFF	TGTGCCAGCAGCCAAGAGTCAGTCAATGGGAACACCGGGGAGCTGTTTTTT
TRBJ1-5	TRBD1	TRBV29-1	many	CSVGDRGGQPQHF	TGCAGCGTTGGCGACAGGGGAGGTCAGCCCCAGCATTTT
TRBJ2-1	NA	TRBV25-1	many	CATTPSSGLNEQFF	TGTGCCACCACTCCTTCCTCGGGACTCAATGAGCAGTTCTTC
TRBJ2-1	NA	TRBV4-3	few	CASSRTSGGPNEQFF	TGCGCCAGCAGCCGGACCTCCGGGGGACCCAATGAGCAGTTCTTC
TRBJ1-5	NA	TRBV15	few	CATSRDSGRSQPQHF	TGTGCCACCAGCAGAGATTCGGGCCGAAGTCAGCCCCAGCATTTT
TRBJ2-7	NA	TRBV28	many	CASSFPSYPYEQYF	TGTGCCAGCAGTTTCCCTTCATACCCCTACGAGCAGTACTTC
TRBJ2-7	NA	TRBV6-2/TRBV6-3	NA	CASSYFGSPIERYF	TGTGCCAGCAGTTACTTCGGTAGCCCTATCGAGCGGTACTTC
TRBJ2-5	NA	TRBV20-1	NA	CSAQKTTSQETQYF	TGCAGTGCCCAAAAGACAACCTCCCAAGAGACCCAGTACTTC
TRBJ1-3	NA	TRBV5-6	NA	CASLPGPGNTIYF	TGTGCCAGCCTCCCGGGCCCAGGAAACACCATATATTTT
TRBJ2-6	NA	TRBV7-6	NA	CASSLPDSYSGANVLTF	TGTGCCAGCAGCTTACCGGACAGCTACTCTGGGGCCAACGTCCTGACTTTC
TRBJ2-3	NA	TRBV12-5	few	CASGSGDRPDTDTQYF	TGTGCTAGTGGTTCAGGGGACCGTCCGGACACAGATACGCAGTATTTT
TRBJ2-4	NA	TRBV7-6	NA	CASSLEAGEHIQYF	TGTGCCAGCAGCTTAGAGGCAGGGGAGCACATTCAGTACTTC